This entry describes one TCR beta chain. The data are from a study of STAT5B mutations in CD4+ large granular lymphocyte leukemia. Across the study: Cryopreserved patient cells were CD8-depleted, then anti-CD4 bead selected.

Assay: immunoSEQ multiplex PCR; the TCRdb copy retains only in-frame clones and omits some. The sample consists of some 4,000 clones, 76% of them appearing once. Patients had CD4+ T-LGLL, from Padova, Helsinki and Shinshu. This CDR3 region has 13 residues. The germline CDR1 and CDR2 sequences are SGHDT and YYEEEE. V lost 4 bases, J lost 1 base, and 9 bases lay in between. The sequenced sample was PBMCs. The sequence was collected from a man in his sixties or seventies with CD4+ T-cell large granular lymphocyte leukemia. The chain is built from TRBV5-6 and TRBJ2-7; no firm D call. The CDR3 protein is CASSLGISYEQYF. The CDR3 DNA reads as TGTGCCAGCAGCCTAGGGATTTCCTACGAGCAGTACTTC.